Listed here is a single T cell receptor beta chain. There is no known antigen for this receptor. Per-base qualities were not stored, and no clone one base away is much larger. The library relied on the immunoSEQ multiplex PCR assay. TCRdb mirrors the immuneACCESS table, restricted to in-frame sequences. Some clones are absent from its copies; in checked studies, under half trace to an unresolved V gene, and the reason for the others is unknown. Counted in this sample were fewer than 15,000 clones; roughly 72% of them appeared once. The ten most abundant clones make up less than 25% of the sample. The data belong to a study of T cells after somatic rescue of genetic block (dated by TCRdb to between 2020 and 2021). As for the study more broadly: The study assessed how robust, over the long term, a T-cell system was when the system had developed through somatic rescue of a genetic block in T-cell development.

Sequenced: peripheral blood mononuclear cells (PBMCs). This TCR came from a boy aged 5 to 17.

DNA sequence: TGCGCCAGCAGCTTGGCACGGTACTCCTACAATGAGCAGTTCTTC. This gives the protein CASSLARYSYNEQFF. The chain was built from TRBV5-1 and TRBJ2-1, with the D segment identity uncertain. There are 15 amino acids in the CDR3, from cysteine to phenylalanine inclusive. Only CDR3 DNA is held: 45 bases, read in frame from base 1. Trimming at the junction amounts to 0 bases on V and 0 bases on J, and the germline ends lie 7 bases apart. Looking up the germline V gene yields CDR1 SGHRS and CDR2 YFSETQ.